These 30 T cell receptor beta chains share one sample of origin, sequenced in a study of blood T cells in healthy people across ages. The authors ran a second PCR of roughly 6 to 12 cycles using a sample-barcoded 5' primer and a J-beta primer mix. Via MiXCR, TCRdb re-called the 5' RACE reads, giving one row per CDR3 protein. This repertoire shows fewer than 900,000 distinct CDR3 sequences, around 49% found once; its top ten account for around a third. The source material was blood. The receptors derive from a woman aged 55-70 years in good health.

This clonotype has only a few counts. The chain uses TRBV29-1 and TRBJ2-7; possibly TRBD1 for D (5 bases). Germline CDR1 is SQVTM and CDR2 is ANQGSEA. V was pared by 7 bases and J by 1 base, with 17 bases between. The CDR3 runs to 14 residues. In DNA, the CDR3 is TGCAGCGCCGAAAGGGCCGACAGTTCCTACGAGCAGTACTTC. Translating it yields CSAERADSSYEQYF.

The DNA for the CDR3 is TGTGCCAGCACCCAGGGGGGAGCTAGTAATGAGCAGTACTTC. It translates to CASTQGGASNEQYF. V and J are TRBV3-1 and TRBJ2-7; D might be TRBD1 (7 bases). V shed 7 bases and J shed 7 bases, with 20 bases lying between them. Germline CDR1 LGHDT, CDR2 YNNKEL (reference sequence). The length of the CDR3 is 14 residues.

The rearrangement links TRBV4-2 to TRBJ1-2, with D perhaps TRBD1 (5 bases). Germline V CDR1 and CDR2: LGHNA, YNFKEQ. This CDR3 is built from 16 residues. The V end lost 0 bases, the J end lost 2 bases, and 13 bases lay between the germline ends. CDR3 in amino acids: CASSQDSRAENYGYTF. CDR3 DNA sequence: TGTGCCAGCAGCCAAGATTCCAGGGCGGAGAACTATGGCTACACCTTC.

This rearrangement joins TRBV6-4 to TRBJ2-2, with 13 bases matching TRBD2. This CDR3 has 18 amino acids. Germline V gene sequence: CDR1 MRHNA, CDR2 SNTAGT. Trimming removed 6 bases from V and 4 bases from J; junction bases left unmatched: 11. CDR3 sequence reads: CASSKYGLAGVGTGELFF. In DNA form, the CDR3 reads TGTGCCAGCAGCAAATACGGACTAGCGGGAGTGGGCACCGGGGAGCTGTTTTTT.

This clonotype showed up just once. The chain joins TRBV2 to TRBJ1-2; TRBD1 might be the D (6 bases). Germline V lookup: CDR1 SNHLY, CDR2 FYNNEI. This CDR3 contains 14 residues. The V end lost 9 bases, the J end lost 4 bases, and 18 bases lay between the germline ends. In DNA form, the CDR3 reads TGTGCCAGAAGGACAGCACAAACACCCTATGGCTACACCTTC. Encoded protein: CARRTAQTPYGYTF. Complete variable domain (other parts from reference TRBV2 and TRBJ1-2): EPEVTQTPSHQVTQMGQEVILRCVPISNHLYFYWYRQILGQKVEFLVSFYNNEISEKSEIFDDQFSVERPDGSNFTLKIRSTKLEDSAMYFCARRTAQTPYGYTFGSGTRLTVV.

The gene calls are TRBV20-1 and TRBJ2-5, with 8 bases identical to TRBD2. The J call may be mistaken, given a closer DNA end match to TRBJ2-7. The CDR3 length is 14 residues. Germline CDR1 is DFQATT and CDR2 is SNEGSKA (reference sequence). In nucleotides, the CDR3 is TGCAGTGCTGAGGAGGGCGGGAGGAGGAACGAGCAGTACTTC. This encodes CSAEEGGRRNEQYF.

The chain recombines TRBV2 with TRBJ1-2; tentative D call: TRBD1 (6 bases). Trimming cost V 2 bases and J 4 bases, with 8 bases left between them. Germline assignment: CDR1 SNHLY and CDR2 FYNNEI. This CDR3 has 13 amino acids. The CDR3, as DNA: TGTGCCAGCAGTGAAACAGGGATCTATGGCTACACCTTC. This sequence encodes CASSETGIYGYTF.

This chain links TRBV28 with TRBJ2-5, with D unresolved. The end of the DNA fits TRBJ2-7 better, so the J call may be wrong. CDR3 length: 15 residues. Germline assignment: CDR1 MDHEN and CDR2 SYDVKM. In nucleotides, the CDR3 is TGTGCCAGCAGTTTCATGCGTTTGGGTTCTTACGAGCAGTACTTC. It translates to CASSFMRLGSYEQYF.

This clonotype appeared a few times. The CDR3 is CASSQIISRSHEQYF. In nucleotides, the CDR3 is TGCGCCAGCAGCCAAATTATATCTAGATCCCACGAGCAGTACTTC. The chain combines TRBV4-3 with TRBJ2-7, with unresolved D. V lost 2 bases, J lost 5 bases, and 16 bases lay in between. The length of the CDR3 is 15 residues. The V gene's germline CDR1 is LGHNA and CDR2 YSLEER.

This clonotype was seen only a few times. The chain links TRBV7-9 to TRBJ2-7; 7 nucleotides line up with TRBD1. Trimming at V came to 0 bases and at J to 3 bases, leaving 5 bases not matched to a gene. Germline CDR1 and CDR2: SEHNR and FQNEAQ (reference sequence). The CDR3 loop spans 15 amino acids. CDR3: CASSLATGPLYEQYF. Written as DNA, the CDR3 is TGTGCCAGCAGCTTAGCGACAGGGCCCCTCTACGAGCAGTACTTC.

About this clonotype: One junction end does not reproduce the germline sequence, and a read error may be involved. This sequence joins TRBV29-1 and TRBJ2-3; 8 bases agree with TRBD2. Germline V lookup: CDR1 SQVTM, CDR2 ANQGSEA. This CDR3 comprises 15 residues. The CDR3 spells CSVDLAGGGTDTQYF. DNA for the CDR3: TGCAGCGTTGATTTGGCGGGAGGTGGCACAGATACACAGTATTTT.

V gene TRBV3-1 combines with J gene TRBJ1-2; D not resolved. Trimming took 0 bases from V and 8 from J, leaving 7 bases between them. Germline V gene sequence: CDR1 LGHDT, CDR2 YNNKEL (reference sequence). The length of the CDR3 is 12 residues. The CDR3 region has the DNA TGTGCCAGCAGCCAAGATTACGTGGGCTACACCTTC. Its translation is CASSQDYVGYTF.

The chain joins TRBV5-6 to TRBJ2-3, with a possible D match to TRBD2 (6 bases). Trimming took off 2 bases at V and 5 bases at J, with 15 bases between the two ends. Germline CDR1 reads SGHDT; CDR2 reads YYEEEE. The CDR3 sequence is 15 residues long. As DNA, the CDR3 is TGTGCCAGCAGCTTCCGGGACCCCGGGGGAGATACGCAGTATTTT. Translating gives CASSFRDPGGDTQYF.

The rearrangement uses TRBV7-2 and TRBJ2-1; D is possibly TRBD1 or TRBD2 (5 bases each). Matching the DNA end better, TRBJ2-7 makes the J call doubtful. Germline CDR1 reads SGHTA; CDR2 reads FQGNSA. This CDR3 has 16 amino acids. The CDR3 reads CASSPHVGASYNEQYF. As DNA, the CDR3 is TGTGCCAGCAGCCCCCATGTCGGGGCGTCCTACAATGAGCAGTACTTC.

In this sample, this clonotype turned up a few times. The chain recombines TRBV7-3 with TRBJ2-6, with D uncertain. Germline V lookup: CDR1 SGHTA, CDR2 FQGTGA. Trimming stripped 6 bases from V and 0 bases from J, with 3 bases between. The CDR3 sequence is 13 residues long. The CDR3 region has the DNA TGTGCCAGCAGACCCTCTGGGGCCAACGTCCTGACTTTC. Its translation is CASRPSGANVLTF.

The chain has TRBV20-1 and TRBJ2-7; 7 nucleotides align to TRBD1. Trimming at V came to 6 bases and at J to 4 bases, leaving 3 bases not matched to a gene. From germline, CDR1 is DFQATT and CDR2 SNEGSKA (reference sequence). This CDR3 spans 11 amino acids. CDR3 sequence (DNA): TGCAGTGCGTACAGGGGATACGAGCAGTACTTC. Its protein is CSAYRGYEQYF.

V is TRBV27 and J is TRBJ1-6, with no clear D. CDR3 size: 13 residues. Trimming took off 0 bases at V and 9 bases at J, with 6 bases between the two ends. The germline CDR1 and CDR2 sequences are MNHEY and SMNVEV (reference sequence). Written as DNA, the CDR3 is TGTGCCAGCAGTTTATCGAAGGGTTCACCCCTCCACTTT. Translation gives CASSLSKGSPLHF.

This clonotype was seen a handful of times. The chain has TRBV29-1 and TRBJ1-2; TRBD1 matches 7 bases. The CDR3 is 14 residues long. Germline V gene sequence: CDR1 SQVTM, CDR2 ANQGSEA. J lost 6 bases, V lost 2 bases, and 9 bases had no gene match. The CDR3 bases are TGCAGCGTTGAAATGACAGGGTGGGAGCATGGCTACACCTTC. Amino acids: CSVEMTGWEHGYTF.

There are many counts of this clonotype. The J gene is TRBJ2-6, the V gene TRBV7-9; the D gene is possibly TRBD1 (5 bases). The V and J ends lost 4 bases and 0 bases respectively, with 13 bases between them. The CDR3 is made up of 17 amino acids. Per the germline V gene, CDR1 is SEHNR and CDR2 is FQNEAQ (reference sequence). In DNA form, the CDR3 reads TGTGCCAGCAGCTCCGTTCGGACATTCTCTGGGGCCAACGTCCTGACTTTC. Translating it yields CASSSVRTFSGANVLTF.

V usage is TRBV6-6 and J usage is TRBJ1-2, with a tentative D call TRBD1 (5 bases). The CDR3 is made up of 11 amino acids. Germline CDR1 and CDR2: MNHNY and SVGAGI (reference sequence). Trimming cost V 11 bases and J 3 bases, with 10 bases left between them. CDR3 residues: CAGRGDYGYTF. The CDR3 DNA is TGTGCCGGGAGAGGGGACTATGGCTACACCTTC.

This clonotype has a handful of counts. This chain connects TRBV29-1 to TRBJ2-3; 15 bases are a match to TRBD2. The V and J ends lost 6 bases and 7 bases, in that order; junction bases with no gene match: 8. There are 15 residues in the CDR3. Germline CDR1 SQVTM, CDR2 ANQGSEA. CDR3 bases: TGCAGCGTCATAGGACTAGCGGGAGGGCCGAATACGCAGTATTTT. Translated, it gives CSVIGLAGGPNTQYF.

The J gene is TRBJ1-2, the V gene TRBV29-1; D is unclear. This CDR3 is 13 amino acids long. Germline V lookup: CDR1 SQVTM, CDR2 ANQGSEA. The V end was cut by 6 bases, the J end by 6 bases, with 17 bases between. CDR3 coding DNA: TGCAGCGTGCAGGCCATACTCGCGGATGGCTACACCTTC. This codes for CSVQAILADGYTF.

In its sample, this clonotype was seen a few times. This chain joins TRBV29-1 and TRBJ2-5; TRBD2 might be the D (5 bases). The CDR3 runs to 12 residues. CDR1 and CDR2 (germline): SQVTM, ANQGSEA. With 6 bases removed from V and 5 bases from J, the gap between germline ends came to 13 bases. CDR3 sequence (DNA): TGCAGCGTCCGCAAGGGAGATGAGACCCAGTACTTC. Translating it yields CSVRKGDETQYF.

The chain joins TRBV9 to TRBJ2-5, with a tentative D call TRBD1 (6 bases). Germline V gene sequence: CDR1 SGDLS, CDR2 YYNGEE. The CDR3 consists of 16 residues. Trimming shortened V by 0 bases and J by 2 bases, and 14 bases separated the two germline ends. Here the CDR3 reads CASSVATMGTQETQYF. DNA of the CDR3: TGTGCCAGCAGCGTAGCTACAATGGGGACACAAGAGACCCAGTACTTC.

CDR3: CASSLRTSGSDGAKNIQYF. The CDR3 DNA follows: TGTGCCAGCAGTTTGCGGACTAGCGGGAGTGATGGAGCCAAAAACATTCAGTACTTC. This chain uses TRBV28 with TRBJ2-7; TRBD2 matches at 13 bases. The J call may be mistaken, given a closer DNA end match to TRBJ2-4. Per germline, CDR1 MDHEN and CDR2 SYDVKM. The CDR3 loop spans 19 amino acids.

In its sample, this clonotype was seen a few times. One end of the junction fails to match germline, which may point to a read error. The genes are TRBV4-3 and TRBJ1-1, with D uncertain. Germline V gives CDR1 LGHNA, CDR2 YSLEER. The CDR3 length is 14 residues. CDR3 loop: CASSQDWGNTEAFF. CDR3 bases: TGTGCCAGCAGCCAAGATTGGGGGAACACTGAAGCTTTCTTT.

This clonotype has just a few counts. DNA of the CDR3: TGTGCCAGCAGTTTTCTGAGCTCCTACGAGCAGTACTTC. Protein: CASSFLSSYEQYF. The chain couples TRBV12-3 or TRBV12-4 to TRBJ2-7; no definite D call. The CDR3 is made up of 13 amino acids. V was cut by 3 bases and J by 0 bases, with 6 bases left in between.

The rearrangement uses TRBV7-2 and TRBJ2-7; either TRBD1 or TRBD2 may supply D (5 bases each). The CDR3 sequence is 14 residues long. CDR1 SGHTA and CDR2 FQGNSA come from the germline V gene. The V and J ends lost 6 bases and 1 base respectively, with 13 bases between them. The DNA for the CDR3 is TGTGCCAGCAGTACCGGGGCACTTTCCTACGAGCAGTACTTC. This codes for CASSTGALSYEQYF. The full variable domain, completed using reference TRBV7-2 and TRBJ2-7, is GAGVSQSPSNKVTEKGKDVELRCDPISGHTALYWYRQSLGQGLEFLIYFQGNSAPDKSGLPSDRFSAERTGGSVSTLTIQRTQQEDSAVYLCASSTGALSYEQYFGPGTRLTVT.

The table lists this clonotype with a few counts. The CDR3 DNA follows: TGCAGTCACGACGACAGAGCCAAAAACATTCAGTACTTC. Amino acid sequence: CSHDDRAKNIQYF. The gene calls are TRBV20-1 and TRBJ2-4, with a weak D call TRBD1 (5 bases). Germline CDR1 and CDR2: DFQATT and SNEGSKA (reference sequence). V was shortened by 8 bases and J by 0 bases, with 11 bases between the two germline ends. The CDR3 has 13 residues.

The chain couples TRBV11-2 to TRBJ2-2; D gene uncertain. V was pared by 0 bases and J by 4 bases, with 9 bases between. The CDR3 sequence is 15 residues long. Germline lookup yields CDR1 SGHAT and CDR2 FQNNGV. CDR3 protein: CASSLDPSSTGELFF. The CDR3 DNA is TGTGCCAGCAGCTTAGATCCTAGTAGCACCGGGGAGCTGTTTTTT.